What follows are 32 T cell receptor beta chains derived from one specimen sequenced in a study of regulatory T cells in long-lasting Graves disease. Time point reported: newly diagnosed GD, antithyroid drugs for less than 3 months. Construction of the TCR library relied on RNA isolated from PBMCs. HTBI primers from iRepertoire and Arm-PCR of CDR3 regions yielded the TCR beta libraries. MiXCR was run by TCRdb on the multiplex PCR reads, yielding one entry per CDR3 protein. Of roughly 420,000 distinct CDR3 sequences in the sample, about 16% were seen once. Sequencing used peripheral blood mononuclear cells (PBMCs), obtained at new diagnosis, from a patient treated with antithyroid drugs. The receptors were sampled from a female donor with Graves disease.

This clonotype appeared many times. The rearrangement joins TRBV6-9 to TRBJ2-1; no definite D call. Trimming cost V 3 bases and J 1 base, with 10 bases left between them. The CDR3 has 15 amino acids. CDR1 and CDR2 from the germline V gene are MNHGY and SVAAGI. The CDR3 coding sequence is TGTGCCAGCAGTTACTCTTCCCTATCCTACAATGAGCAGTTCTTC. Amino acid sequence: CASSYSSLSYNEQFF.

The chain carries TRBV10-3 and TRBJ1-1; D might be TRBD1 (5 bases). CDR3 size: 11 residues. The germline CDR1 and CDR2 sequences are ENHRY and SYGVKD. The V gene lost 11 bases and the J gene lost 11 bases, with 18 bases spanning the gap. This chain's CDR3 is CAAGTYLTAFF. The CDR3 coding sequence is TGTGCCGCCGGGACCTATCTAACTGCTTTCTTT.

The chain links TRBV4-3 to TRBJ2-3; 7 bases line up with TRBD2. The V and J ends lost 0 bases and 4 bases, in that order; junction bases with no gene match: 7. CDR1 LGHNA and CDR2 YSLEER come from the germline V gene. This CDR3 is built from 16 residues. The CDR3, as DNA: TGCGCCAGCAGCCAAGATGGGAGCGGGACGGCAGATACGCAGTATTTT. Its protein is CASSQDGSGTADTQYF.

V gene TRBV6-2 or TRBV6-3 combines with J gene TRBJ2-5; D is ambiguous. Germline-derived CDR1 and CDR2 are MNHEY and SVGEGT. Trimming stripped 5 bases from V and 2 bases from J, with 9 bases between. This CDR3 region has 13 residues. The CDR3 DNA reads TGTGCCAGCAGTGACGCAGCGCAAGAGACCCAGTACTTC. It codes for CASSDAAQETQYF.

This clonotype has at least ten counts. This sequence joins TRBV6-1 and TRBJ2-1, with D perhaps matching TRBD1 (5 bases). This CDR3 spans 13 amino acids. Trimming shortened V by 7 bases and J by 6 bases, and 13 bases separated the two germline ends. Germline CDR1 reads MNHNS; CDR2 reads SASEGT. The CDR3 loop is CASTLPGANEQFF. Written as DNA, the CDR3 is TGTGCCAGCACCCTCCCTGGGGCCAATGAGCAGTTCTTC.

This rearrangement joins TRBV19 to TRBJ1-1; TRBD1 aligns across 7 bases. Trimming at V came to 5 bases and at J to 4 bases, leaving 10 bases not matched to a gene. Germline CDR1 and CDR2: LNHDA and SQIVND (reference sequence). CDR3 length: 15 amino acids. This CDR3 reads CASSPPNYRGTEAFF. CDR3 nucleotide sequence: TGTGCCAGTAGTCCCCCAAACTACAGGGGCACTGAAGCTTTCTTT.

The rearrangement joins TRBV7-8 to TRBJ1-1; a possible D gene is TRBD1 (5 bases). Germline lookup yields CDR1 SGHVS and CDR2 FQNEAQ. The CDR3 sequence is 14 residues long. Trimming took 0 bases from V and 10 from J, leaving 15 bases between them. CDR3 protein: CASSLASEGSTAFF. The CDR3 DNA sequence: TGTGCCAGCAGCTTAGCGAGCGAGGGGTCCACAGCTTTCTTT. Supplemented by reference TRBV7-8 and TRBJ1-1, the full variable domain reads GAGVSQSPRYKVAKRGQDVALRCDPISGHVSLFWYQQALGQGPEFLTYFQNEAQLDKSGLPSDRFFAERPEGSVSTLKIQRTQQEDSAVYLCASSLASEGSTAFFGQGTRLTVV.

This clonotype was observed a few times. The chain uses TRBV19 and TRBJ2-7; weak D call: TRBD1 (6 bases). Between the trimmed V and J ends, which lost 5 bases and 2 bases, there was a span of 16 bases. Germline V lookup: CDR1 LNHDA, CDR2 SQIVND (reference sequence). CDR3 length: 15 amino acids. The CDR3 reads CASSSLTGTPYEQYF. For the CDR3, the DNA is TGTGCCAGTAGTTCTCTAACCGGGACACCCTACGAGCAGTACTTC.

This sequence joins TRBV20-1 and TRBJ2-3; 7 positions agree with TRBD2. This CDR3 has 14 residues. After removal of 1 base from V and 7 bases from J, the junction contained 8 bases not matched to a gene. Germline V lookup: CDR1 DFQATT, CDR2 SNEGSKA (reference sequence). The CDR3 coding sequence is TGCAGTGCTAGAGGCCCTAGCGGCGGTAATACGCAGTATTTT. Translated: CSARGPSGGNTQYF.

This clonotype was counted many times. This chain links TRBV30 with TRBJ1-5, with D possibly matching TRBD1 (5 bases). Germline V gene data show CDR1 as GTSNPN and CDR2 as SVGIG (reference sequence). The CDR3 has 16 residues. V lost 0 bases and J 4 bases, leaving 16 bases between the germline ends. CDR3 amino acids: CAWSVFGDGINQPQHF. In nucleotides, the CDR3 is TGTGCCTGGAGTGTGTTCGGGGACGGAATTAATCAGCCCCAGCATTTT. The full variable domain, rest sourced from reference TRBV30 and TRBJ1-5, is SQTIHQWPATLVQPVGSPLSLECTVEGTSNPNLYWYRQAAGRGLQLLFYSVGIGQISSEVPQNLSASRPQDRQFILSSKKLLLSDSGFYLCAWSVFGDGINQPQHFGDGTRLSIL.

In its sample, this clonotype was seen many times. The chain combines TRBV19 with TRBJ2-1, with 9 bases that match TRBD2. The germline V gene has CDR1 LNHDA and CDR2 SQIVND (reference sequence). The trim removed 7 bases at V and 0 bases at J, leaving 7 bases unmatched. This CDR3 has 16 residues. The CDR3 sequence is CASKTLAGDSYNEQFF. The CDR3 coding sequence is TGTGCCAGTAAAACATTAGCGGGAGACTCCTACAATGAGCAGTTCTTC.

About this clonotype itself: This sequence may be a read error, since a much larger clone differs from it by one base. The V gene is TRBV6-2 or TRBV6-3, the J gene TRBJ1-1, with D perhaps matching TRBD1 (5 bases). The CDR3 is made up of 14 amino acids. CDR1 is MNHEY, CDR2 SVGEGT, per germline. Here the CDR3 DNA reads TGTGCCAGCAGTTATAGGGGCGAGAACACTGATGCTTTCTTT. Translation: CASSYRGENTDAFF.

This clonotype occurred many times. The CDR3 sequence: CASNGGEKSYSGANVLTF. The CDR3 nucleotides are TGTGCCAGCAACGGGGGAGAAAAGTCGTATTCTGGGGCCAACGTCCTGACTTTC. The chain recombines TRBV27 with TRBJ2-6; tentatively, D is TRBD2 (6 bases). V gave up 7 bases and J gave up 1 base, with 20 bases separating them. This CDR3 spans 18 amino acids. Looked up from germline, CDR1 is MNHEY and CDR2 is SMNVEV (reference sequence).

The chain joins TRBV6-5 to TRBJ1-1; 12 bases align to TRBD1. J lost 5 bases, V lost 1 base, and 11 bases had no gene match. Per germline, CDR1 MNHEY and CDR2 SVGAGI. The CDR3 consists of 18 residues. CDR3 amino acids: CASSYFAGTGGAGTEAFF. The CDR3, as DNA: TGTGCCAGCAGTTACTTTGCCGGGACAGGGGGCGCCGGTACTGAAGCTTTCTTT.

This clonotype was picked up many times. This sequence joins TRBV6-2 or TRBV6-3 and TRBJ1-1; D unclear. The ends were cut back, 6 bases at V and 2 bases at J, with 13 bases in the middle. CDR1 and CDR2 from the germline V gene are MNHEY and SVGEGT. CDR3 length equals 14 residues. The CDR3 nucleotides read TGTGCCAGCAGCCTCGGGAAGATCAACACTGAAGCTTTCTTT. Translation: CASSLGKINTEAFF.

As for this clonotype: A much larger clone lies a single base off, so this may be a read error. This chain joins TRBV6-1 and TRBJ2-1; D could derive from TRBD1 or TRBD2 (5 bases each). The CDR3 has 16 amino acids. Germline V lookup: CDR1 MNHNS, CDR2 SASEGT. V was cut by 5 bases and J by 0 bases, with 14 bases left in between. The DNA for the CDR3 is TGTGCCAGCAGTCTCAGGGAGAGAAGCTCCTACAATGAGCAGTTCTTC. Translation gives CASSLRERSSYNEQFF.

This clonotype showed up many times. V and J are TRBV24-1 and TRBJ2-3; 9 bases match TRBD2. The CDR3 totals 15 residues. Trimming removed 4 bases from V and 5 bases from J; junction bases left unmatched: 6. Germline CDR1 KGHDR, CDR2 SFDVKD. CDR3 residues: CATSEGGGARDTQYF. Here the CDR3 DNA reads TGTGCCACCAGTGAGGGCGGGGGGGCCAGAGATACGCAGTATTTT.

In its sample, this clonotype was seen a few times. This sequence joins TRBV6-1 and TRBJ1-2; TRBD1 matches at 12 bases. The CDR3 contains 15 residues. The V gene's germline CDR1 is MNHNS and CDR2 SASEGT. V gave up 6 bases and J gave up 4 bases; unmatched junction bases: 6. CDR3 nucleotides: TGTGCCAGCAGCCGGGACAGGGGGCGCGTCTATGGCTACACCTTC. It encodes CASSRDRGRVYGYTF.

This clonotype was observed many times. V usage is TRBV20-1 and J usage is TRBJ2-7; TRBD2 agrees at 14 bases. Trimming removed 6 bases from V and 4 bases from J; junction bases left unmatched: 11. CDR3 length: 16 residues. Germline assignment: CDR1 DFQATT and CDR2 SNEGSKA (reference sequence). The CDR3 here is CSAHTVGLAGVYEQYF. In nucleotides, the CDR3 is TGCAGTGCCCACACCGTGGGACTAGCGGGAGTTTACGAGCAGTACTTC.

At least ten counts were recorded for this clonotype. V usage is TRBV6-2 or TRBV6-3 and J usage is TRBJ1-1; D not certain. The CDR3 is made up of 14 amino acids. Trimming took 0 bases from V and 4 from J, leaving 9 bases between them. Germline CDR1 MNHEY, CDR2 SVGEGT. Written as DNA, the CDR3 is TGTGCCAGCAGTTACTCAGGGAAGGTCACTGAAGCTTTCTTT. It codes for CASSYSGKVTEAFF.

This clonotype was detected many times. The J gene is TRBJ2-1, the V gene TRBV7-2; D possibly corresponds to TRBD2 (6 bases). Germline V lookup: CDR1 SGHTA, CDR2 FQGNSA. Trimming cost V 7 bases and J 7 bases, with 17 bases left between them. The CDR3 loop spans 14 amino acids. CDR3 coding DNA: TGTGCCAGCATTCTCGGAGGGCCTATGAATGAGCAGTTCTTC. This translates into CASILGGPMNEQFF.

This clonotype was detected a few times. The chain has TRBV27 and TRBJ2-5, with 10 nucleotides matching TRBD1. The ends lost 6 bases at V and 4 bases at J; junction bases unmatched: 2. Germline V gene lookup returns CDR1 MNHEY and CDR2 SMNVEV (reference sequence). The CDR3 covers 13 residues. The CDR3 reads CASRGDRGETQYF. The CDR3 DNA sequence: TGTGCCAGCAGGGGGGACAGGGGAGAGACCCAGTACTTC.

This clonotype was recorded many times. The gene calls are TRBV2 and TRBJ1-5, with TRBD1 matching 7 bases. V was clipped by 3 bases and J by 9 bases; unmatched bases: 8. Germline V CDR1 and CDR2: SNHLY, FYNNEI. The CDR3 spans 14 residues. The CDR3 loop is CASSDGTEIMPQHF. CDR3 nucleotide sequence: TGTGCCAGCAGTGACGGGACAGAGATCATGCCCCAGCATTTT.

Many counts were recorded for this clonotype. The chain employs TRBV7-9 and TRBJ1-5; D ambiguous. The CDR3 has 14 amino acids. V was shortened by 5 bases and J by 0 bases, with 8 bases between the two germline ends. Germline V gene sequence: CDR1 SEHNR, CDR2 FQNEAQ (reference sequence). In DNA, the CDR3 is TGTGCCAGCAGCGGGGTTTATAGCAATCAGCCCCAGCATTTT. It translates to CASSGVYSNQPQHF.

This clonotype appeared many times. CDR3 coding DNA: TGCGCCAGCACCCACAGGGAAGGAGCGTACACCGGGGAGCTGTTTTTT. Protein: CASTHREGAYTGELFF. This rearrangement joins TRBV4-1 to TRBJ2-2, with D possibly being TRBD1 (6 bases). With 7 bases removed from V and 3 bases from J, the gap between germline ends came to 18 bases. CDR3 length: 16 amino acids. Germline loops: CDR1 MGHRA, CDR2 YSYEKL.

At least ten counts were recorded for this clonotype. CDR3: CASSPGLAGVLDTQYF. DNA of the CDR3: TGTGCCAGCAGCCCGGGACTAGCGGGAGTGTTAGATACGCAGTATTTT. The chain joins TRBV7-9 to TRBJ2-3; TRBD2 matches 14 bases. V was clipped by 5 bases and J by 5 bases; unmatched bases: 6. Germline loops: CDR1 SEHNR, CDR2 FQNEAQ (reference sequence). The CDR3 loop spans 16 amino acids.

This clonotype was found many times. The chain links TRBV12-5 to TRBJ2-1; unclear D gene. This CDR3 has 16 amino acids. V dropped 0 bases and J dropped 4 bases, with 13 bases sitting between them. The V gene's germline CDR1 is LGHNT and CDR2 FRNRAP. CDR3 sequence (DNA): TGTGCTAGTGGTTTGGTCATCGGGTCTTCTTACAATGAGCAGTTCTTC. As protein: CASGLVIGSSYNEQFF.

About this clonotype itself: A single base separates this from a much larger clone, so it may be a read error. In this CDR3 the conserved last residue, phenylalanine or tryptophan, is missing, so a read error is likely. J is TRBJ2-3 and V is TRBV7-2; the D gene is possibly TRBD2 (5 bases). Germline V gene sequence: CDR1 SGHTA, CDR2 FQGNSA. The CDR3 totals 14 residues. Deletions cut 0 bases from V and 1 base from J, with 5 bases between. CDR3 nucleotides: TGTGCCAGCAGCTTAGCTAGCGGCACAGATACGCAGTATCTT. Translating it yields CASSLASGTDTQYL.

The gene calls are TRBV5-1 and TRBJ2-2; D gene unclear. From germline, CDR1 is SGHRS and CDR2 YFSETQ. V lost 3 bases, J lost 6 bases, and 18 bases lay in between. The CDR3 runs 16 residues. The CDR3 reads CASSSIAPETAGELFF. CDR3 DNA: TGCGCCAGCAGCTCAATAGCCCCGGAGACCGCCGGGGAGCTGTTTTTT.

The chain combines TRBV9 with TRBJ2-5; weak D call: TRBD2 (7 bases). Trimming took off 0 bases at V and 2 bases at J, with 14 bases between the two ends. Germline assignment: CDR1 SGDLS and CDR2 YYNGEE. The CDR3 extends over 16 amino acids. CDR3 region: CASSVARGLGQETQYF. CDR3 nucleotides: TGTGCCAGCAGCGTAGCGCGGGGGCTGGGGCAAGAGACCCAGTACTTC. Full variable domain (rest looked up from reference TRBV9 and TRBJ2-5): DSGVTQTPKHLITATGQRVTLRCSPRSGDLSVYWYQQSLDQGLQFLIQYYNGEERAKGNILERFSAQQFPDLHSELNLSSLELGDSALYFCASSVARGLGQETQYFGPGTRLLVL.

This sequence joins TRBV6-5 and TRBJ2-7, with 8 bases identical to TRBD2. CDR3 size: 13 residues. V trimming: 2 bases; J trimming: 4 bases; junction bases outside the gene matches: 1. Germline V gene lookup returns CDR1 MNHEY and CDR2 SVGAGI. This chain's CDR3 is CASSYAGGYEQYF. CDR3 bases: TGTGCCAGCAGTTACGCGGGAGGTTACGAGCAGTACTTC.

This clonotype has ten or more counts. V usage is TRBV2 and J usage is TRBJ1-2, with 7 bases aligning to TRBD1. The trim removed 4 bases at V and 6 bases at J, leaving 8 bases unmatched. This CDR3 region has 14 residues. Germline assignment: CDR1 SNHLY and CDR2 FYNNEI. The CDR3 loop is CASSVPDRVHGYTF. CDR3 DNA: TGTGCCAGCAGTGTTCCCGACAGGGTCCATGGCTACACCTTC. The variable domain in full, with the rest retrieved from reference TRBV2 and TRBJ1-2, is EPEVTQTPSHQVTQMGQEVILRCVPISNHLYFYWYRQILGQKVEFLVSFYNNEISEKSEIFDDQFSVERPDGSNFTLKIRSTKLEDSAMYFCASSVPDRVHGYTFGSGTRLTVV.